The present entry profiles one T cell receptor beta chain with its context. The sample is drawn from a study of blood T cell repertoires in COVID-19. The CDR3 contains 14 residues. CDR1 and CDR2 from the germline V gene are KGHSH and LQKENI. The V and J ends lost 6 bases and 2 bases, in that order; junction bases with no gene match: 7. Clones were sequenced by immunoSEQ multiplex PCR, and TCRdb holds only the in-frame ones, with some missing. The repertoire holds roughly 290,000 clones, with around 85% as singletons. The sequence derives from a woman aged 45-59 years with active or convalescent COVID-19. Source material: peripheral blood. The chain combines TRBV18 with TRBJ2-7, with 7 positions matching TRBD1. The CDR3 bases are TGTGCCAGCTCCCGCGGACAGGAACCCTACGAGCAGTACTTC. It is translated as CASSRGQEPYEQYF.